Each of the 14 T cell receptor beta chains below was sequenced from the same sample in a study of T cell responses to AZD1222 COVID-19 vaccine. Assay: immunoSEQ multiplex PCR; the TCRdb copy retains only in-frame clones and omits some. Of some 200,000 clones listed, approximately 93% are singletons. The sample consisted of peripheral blood, taken on day 0 of AZD1222 vaccination. These receptors originate from an adult in good health.

This rearrangement joins TRBV7-8 to TRBJ2-1, with 9 bases aligning to TRBD1. CDR1 and CDR2 from the germline V gene are SGHVS and FQNEAQ. J lost 6 bases, V lost 5 bases, and 11 bases had no gene match. The CDR3 is made up of 16 amino acids. The CDR3 loop is CASSVSSRDRVNEQFF. Here the CDR3 DNA reads TGTGCCAGCAGCGTCTCATCCCGGGACAGGGTCAATGAGCAGTTCTTC.

The chain has TRBV5-1 and TRBJ1-5; D is undetermined. V lost 0 bases, J lost 9 bases, and 16 bases lay in between. The CDR3 runs to 15 residues. Germline V lookup: CDR1 SGHRS, CDR2 YFSETQ. The CDR3 DNA is TGCGCCAGCAGCTTGGCGGACCCCTGGATGGGGCCCCAGCATTTT. This translates into CASSLADPWMGPQHF. The full variable domain, rest sourced from reference TRBV5-1 and TRBJ1-5, is KAGVTQTPRYLIKTRGQQVTLSCSPISGHRSVSWYQQTPGQGLQFLFEYFSETQRNKGNFPGRFSGRQFSNSRSEMNVSTLELGDSALYLCASSLADPWMGPQHFGDGTRLSIL.

This rearrangement joins TRBV6-5 to TRBJ1-2; no firm D call. There are 14 residues in the CDR3. Germline CDR1 MNHEY, CDR2 SVGAGI. Trimming pared 7 bases from V and 2 bases from J, leaving 14 bases between. The CDR3 DNA reads TGTGCCAGCAATCTTCGGAGGTCAAACTATGGCTACACCTTC. Its translation is CASNLRRSNYGYTF.

The chain combines TRBV5-1 with TRBJ2-1; 7 positions agree with TRBD2. The trim removed 0 bases at V and 10 bases at J, leaving 10 bases unmatched. This CDR3 region has 15 residues. Germline assignment: CDR1 SGHRS and CDR2 YFSETQ. The CDR3 protein is CASSLDGASGVEQFF. The CDR3 DNA reads TGCGCCAGCAGCTTGGACGGGGCTAGCGGAGTCGAGCAGTTCTTC.

This chain joins TRBV18 and TRBJ1-6; D unclear. Trimming took off 5 bases at V and 2 bases at J, with 7 bases between the two ends. CDR1 and CDR2 from the germline V gene are KGHSH and LQKENI. The CDR3 loop spans 14 amino acids. The CDR3 spells CASSFNPYNSPLHF. As DNA, the CDR3 is TGTGCCAGCTCATTCAACCCCTATAATTCACCCCTCCACTTT.

This sequence joins TRBV6-1 and TRBJ1-1; D not resolved. This CDR3 is 12 amino acids long. Germline loops: CDR1 MNHNS, CDR2 SASEGT. The V end was cut by 3 bases, the J end by 7 bases, with 9 bases between. This chain's CDR3 is CASSDRSYEAFF. DNA of the CDR3: TGTGCCAGCAGTGACAGGTCCTATGAAGCTTTCTTT.

This rearrangement joins TRBV5-1 to TRBJ1-1, with D uncertain. The CDR3 totals 12 residues. The germline CDR1 and CDR2 sequences are SGHRS and YFSETQ. Trimming cost V 1 base and J 3 bases, with 4 bases left between them. The CDR3 sequence is CASSLLDTEAFF. DNA for the CDR3: TGCGCCAGCAGCTTGTTGGACACTGAAGCTTTCTTT.

V usage is TRBV10-3 and J usage is TRBJ2-2, with a weak D call TRBD2 (5 bases). CDR3 size: 12 residues. CDR1 ENHRY and CDR2 SYGVKD come from the germline V gene. Trimming stripped 6 bases from V and 4 bases from J, with 6 bases between. CDR3 sequence reads: CAISEGTGELFF. CDR3 bases: TGTGCCATCAGCGAGGGCACCGGGGAGCTGTTTTTT.

The chain combines TRBV7-6 with TRBJ2-1; 7 nucleotides line up with TRBD1. Trimming took 4 bases from V and 0 from J; bases not matched to a gene: 18. CDR3 length equals 20 residues. The V gene's germline CDR1 is SGHVS and CDR2 FNYEAQ. DNA of the CDR3: TGTGCCAGCAGCTCCCCCCCCCAACAGGGGTTCCTCTTCTCCTACAATGAGCAGTTCTTC. Protein: CASSSPPQQGFLFSYNEQFF.

This chain connects TRBV12-3 or TRBV12-4 to TRBJ2-7; D unresolved. The CDR3 has 12 amino acids. V shed 6 bases and J shed 0 bases, with 6 bases lying between them. The CDR3 nucleotides are TGTGCCAGCAGCCGAAGCTCCTACGAGCAGTACTTC. This encodes CASSRSSYEQYF.

The gene calls are TRBV2 and TRBJ1-1; D unclear. The CDR3 has 12 residues. Trimming removed 7 bases at V and 4 bases at J, with 10 bases between. From germline, CDR1 is SNHLY and CDR2 FYNNEI. Written as DNA, the CDR3 is TGTGCCAGCAAAGGAGGGAGCACTGAAGCTTTCTTT. Its translation is CASKGGSTEAFF.

The V and J genes are TRBV10-2 and TRBJ1-3, with D uncertain. V lost 7 bases, J lost 0 bases, and 4 bases lay in between. The CDR3 runs 12 residues. Germline values: CDR1 WSHSY, CDR2 SAAADI. The CDR3 region is CASTNSGNTIYF. Here the CDR3 DNA reads TGCGCCAGCACCAACTCTGGAAACACCATATATTTT.

The chain uses TRBV5-4 and TRBJ2-5; tentative D call: TRBD1 (6 bases). V lost 0 bases, J lost 1 base, and 10 bases lay in between. The length of the CDR3 is 15 residues. CDR1 is SGHNT, CDR2 YYREEE, per germline (reference sequence). The CDR3 is CASSLGDRIQETQYF. The DNA for the CDR3 is TGTGCCAGCAGCTTGGGAGACAGGATCCAAGAGACCCAGTACTTC.

This clone was seen only once. The CDR3 bases are TGCGCCAGCAGCTTCTTTACGGGGAATTCTGGGGAGCTGTTTTTT. This sequence encodes CASSFFTGNSGELFF. This rearrangement joins TRBV5-1 to TRBJ2-2; D might be TRBD2 (5 bases). Germline CDR1 is SGHRS and CDR2 is YFSETQ. The V end was cut by 2 bases, the J end by 8 bases, with 16 bases between. The CDR3 is made up of 15 amino acids.